This entry concerns a single T cell receptor beta chain. It was with a sample-barcoded 5' primer and a J-beta primer mix that a second PCR of about 6 to 12 cycles was run. There were at least 3 million CDR3-containing paired-end reads obtained from each sample. TCRdb analysed the 5' RACE reads with MiXCR anew, one entry per CDR3 protein. The data contain fewer than 750,000 distinct CDR3 sequences, more than 45% of them singletons. From germline, CDR1 is SGHNT and CDR2 YENEEA. The CDR3 length is 15 residues. V shed 4 bases and J 3 bases; nucleotides not matched to a gene: 4. The sample originates from a study of blood T cells in healthy people across ages.

The sequenced material came from blood. The genes are TRBV11-3 and TRBJ2-1, with TRBD2 identical over 9 bases. This sequence was found in a woman aged 80 or over in good health. CDR3 in DNA: TGTGCCAGCAGCTCCGGGACTAGCTTCTACAATGAGCAGTTCTTC. It is translated as CASSSGTSFYNEQFF.